This T cell receptor beta chain is drawn from a study of human T cells and chemical hapten exposure. In the study overall: During the roughly 25-week study period, patients had diphenylcyclopropenone applied to the scalp every week. Patients, mostly women, had alopecia areata, alopecia totalis or alopecia universalis. The study, taken as a whole, reports: Following DPC sensitization, TCRs present above 1 in 1000 frequency showed no change.

With regard to this clonotype: Its antigen is currently unknown. A much larger clone differs from this one at a single base, so this may be a read error.

Stated time point: pre-sensitization, week 0. The sample's treatment: therapeutic diphenylcyclopropenone sensitization with weekly scalp DPC. Germline V lookup: CDR1 MNHEY, CDR2 SMNVEV (reference sequence). The CDR3 extends over 14 amino acids. The V segment lost 5 bases and the J segment 8 bases; nucleotides outside the gene matches: 7. TCRdb reprocessed the RACE reads with MiXCR, giving one entry per CDR3 protein. This sample carries roughly 100,000 distinct CDR3 sequences, under 14% of them seen once, and the ten largest clones take about 3.1%. The clonotype was recovered from an older woman with alopecia areata. Some clones in this sample may be carry-over from other donors' samples. Sequenced material: whole blood, taken in connection with sensitization to the hapten diphenylcyclopropenone (DPC). The rearrangement uses TRBV27 and TRBJ1-2; TRBD1 matches at 11 bases. For the CDR3, the DNA is TGTGCCAGCAGTAGGCCGGGACAGGGGGACGGCTACACCTTC. It yields the protein CASSRPGQGDGYTF.